The clone carrying this T cell receptor beta chain occurred a few times. This sample was taken from a study of blood T cells in healthy people across ages. Between the trimmed V and J ends, which lost 4 bases and 1 base, there was a span of 13 bases. CDR1 and CDR2 (germline): MNHEY, SVGEGT. CDR3 length equals 15 residues. Using a J-beta primer mix together with a sample-barcoded 5' primer, a second PCR was run for about 6 to 12 cycles. TCRdb re-called the 5' RACE reads through MiXCR, storing one row per CDR3 protein. The sample yields some 800,000 distinct CDR3 sequences, around a quarter seen once. About 10 milliliters of peripheral blood were drawn from each donor into EDTA-treated tubes. These records were also assigned to another study, of T cells of mothers and their children. In that study: A primer called M1S, used in the second PCR, added sample barcodes and 2-4 random nucleotides. Sequencing returned over 8 million TCR beta CDR3 reads per mother and about 3 million per child.

The V call is TRBV6-2 or TRBV6-3, the J call TRBJ1-1; D unclear. Input material: blood. This receptor was identified in a boy aged 5-17 years in good health. CDR3 in amino acids: CASSSPSDGNTEAFF. The CDR3 bases are TGTGCCAGCAGTTCACCTTCGGACGGGAACACTGAAGCTTTCTTT.